The clone carrying this TCR beta chain was detected many times. What it recognizes is unknown. Per germline, CDR1 DFQATT and CDR2 SNEGSKA (reference sequence). The CDR3 runs to 12 residues. V lost 2 bases and J lost 7, with 9 bases in between. To make TCR beta libraries, researchers used iRepertoire HTBI primers and Arm-PCR of CDR3 regions. MiXCR, run by TCRdb on the multiplex PCR reads, gives a single entry per CDR3 protein. The table records roughly 500,000 distinct CDR3 sequences, less than 15% of them present only once. Noted time point: newly diagnosed GD, antithyroid drugs for less than 3 months. TCR sequences were obtained from RNA taken from PBMCs. These data belong to a study of regulatory T cells in long-lasting Graves disease. Findings of the study overall: The study found persistent patients shared more public clonotypes (roughly 2,500) than new patients (around 1,000). Favoring TRBV28, TRBJ1-2 and TRBJ2-5 was a feature seen in persistent disease.

This sample was shared with a second study, whose subject was T cells in Graves' hyperthyroidism and ophthalmopathy.

The source material was peripheral blood mononuclear cells (PBMCs), sampled at new diagnosis, from a patient treated with antithyroid drugs. The V call is TRBV20-1, the J call TRBJ1-5; D possibly corresponds to TRBD1 (5 bases). This clonotype originated in a man aged 30-40 years with Graves disease. The CDR3 sequence is CSARQGDQPQHF. The CDR3 DNA follows: TGCAGTGCTAGACAGGGAGACCAGCCCCAGCATTTT.